This record looks at one T cell receptor (beta chain) sequence and its context. The data derive from a study of blood T cell repertoires in COVID-19. Looking at the study overall: Donors in the United States, Italy and Spain gave samples during acute or convalescent COVID-19. Nucleic acid was either cDNA or gDNA, and it came from T cells, B-cell-depleted T cells, or PBMCs.

V was trimmed by 4 bases and J by 12 bases, leaving 18 bases between them. Germline CDR1 and CDR2: LNHDA and SQIVND (reference sequence). This CDR3 spans 13 amino acids. In the study's own analysis: Amplifying reference gene primers gave estimates of nucleated cell counts. Assay: immunoSEQ multiplex PCR; the TCRdb copy retains only in-frame clones and omits some. The V and J calls and clone size are taken from that table; D and trimming were inferred from the DNA. The data hold a few hundred thousand clones, with about 86% observed a single time. The chain combines TRBV19 with TRBJ1-1, with D maybe TRBD1 (5 bases). The specimen was peripheral blood. This TCR was sampled from a woman aged 45-65 years with acute or convalescent COVID-19. For the CDR3, the DNA is TGTGCCAGTAGTACAACCAAGGGGACTGAGACTTTCTTT. Its translation is CASSTTKGTETFF.